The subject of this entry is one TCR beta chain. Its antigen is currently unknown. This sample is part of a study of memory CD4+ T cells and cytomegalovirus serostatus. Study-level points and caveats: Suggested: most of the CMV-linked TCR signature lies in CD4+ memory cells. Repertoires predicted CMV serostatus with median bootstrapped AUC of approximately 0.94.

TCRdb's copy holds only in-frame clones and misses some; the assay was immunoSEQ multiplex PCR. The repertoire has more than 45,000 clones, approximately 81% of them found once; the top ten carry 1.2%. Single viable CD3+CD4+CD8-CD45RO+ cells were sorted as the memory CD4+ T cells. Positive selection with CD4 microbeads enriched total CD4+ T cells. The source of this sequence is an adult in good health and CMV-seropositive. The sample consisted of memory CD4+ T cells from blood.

CDR3 coding DNA: TGTGCCAGCAGCCCGACAGGGGTCGGAAACACCATATATTTT. Encoded protein: CASSPTGVGNTIYF. The chain joins TRBV7-2 to TRBJ1-3; TRBD1 matches 8 bases. The CDR3 has 14 residues. The junction had 4 bases not matched to a gene; V was cut back by 5 bases and J by 4 bases. Germline V gene lookup returns CDR1 SGHTA and CDR2 FQGNSA.